Below are 25 T cell receptor beta chains sequenced from a single sample in a study of blood T cell repertoires in COVID-19 (dated by TCRdb to the early 2020s). To prepare the library, the immunoSEQ multiplex PCR assay was applied. What TCRdb holds here is the immuneACCESS table cut down to in-frame rearrangements. Part of the clones is not present; checked against another copy, under half of the missing clones reflect an unresolved V gene, and the others are unexplained. For this sample the table gives approximately 50,000 clones, of which around 92% were detected only once. The ten largest clonotypes hold 2.2% of the sample. Specimen: peripheral blood. Receptor source: a human donor in a cohort sampled during active COVID-19.

In this sample, this clone turned up a few times. The chain couples TRBV28 to TRBJ2-7; D might be TRBD2 (7 bases). Trimming took off 5 bases at V and 9 bases at J, with 20 bases between the two ends. The CDR3 has 14 residues. Germline V gene data show CDR1 as MDHEN and CDR2 as SYDVKM. The CDR3, as DNA: TGTGCCAGCAGTAGGACAGCGGGGACTCAGGGGCAGTACTTC. It yields the protein CASSRTAGTQGQYF. Drawing the rest from reference TRBV28 and TRBJ2-7, the complete variable domain is DVKVTQSSRYLVKRTGEKVFLECVQDMDHENMFWYRQDPGLGLRLIYFSYDVKMKEKGDIPEGYSVSREKKERFSLILESASTNQTSMYLCASSRTAGTQGQYFGPGTRLTVT.

The CDR3 DNA reads as TGCAGCGTTGAAGTAGGAAACAGCAACTATGGCTACACCTTC. As protein: CSVEVGNSNYGYTF. V and J are TRBV29-1 and TRBJ1-2; D gene uncertain. The CDR3 length is 14 residues. V lost 1 base and J lost 2, with 11 bases in between. Germline V gene data show CDR1 as SQVTM and CDR2 as ANQGSEA.

The rearrangement joins TRBV28 to TRBJ2-5; perhaps TRBD1 as D (5 bases). The CDR3 contains 13 residues. The germline V and J ends were trimmed by 5 bases and 5 bases, with 12 bases remaining between them. The germline CDR1 and CDR2 sequences are MDHEN and SYDVKM. CDR3: CASSAQGAETQYF. The CDR3 DNA is TGTGCCAGCAGTGCCCAGGGTGCGGAGACCCAGTACTTC.

V and J are TRBV15 and TRBJ1-4; possible D gene TRBD1, 6 bases. Germline CDR1 is LNHNV and CDR2 is YYDKDF (reference sequence). Trimming cost V 0 bases and J 1 base, with 12 bases left between them. The CDR3 totals 17 residues. Written as DNA, the CDR3 is TGTGCCACCAGCAGAGAGTTCTTGGACAGAACTAATGAAAAACTGTTTTTT. Its protein product is CATSREFLDRTNEKLFF.

In its sample, this clone was seen a few times. This rearrangement joins TRBV15 to TRBJ1-5; 8 bases map to TRBD1. After removal of 1 base from V and 0 bases from J, the junction contained 11 bases not matched to a gene. CDR1 is LNHNV, CDR2 YYDKDF, per germline (reference sequence). CDR3 length: 19 amino acids. Written as DNA, the CDR3 is TGTGCCACCAGCAGAGCCGCAGGGGGCTTCGGGTATAGCAATCAGCCCCAGCATTTT. This encodes CATSRAAGGFGYSNQPQHF.

A single count supports this clone. V gene TRBV9 combines with J gene TRBJ2-5, with 9 nucleotides matching TRBD2. The V gene's germline CDR1 is SGDLS and CDR2 YYNGEE. There are 15 residues in the CDR3. The junction had 4 bases not matched to a gene; V was cut back by 2 bases and J by 2 bases. CDR3 sequence (DNA): TGTGCCAGCAGCGTGAGCGGGGGGAGACAAGAGACCCAGTACTTC. Its translation is CASSVSGGRQETQYF.

V gene TRBV5-8 combines with J gene TRBJ2-7; TRBD2 aligns across 7 bases. CDR3 size: 14 residues. Germline CDR1 SGHTS, CDR2 YDEGEE. Trimming removed 3 bases from V and 2 bases from J; junction bases left unmatched: 5. The CDR3, as DNA: TGTGCCAGCAGCTCGGGACTATCGACCTACGAGCAGTACTTC. This translates into CASSSGLSTYEQYF.

The chain employs TRBV11-2 and TRBJ2-3; 10 nucleotides match TRBD2. Germline V gene lookup returns CDR1 SGHAT and CDR2 FQNNGV. After removal of 6 bases from V and 5 bases from J, the junction contained 17 bases not matched to a gene. The CDR3 is 18 residues long. The chain's CDR3 is CASRKSTSGLAWGDTQYF. As DNA, the CDR3 is TGTGCCAGCAGAAAGAGCACCTCGGGACTAGCGTGGGGAGATACGCAGTATTTT.

This clone was recorded only once. The rearrangement joins TRBV5-8 to TRBJ1-2; 7 bases map to TRBD1. The length of the CDR3 is 15 residues. The junction had 9 bases not matched to a gene; V was cut back by 2 bases and J by 5 bases. Germline V gene sequence: CDR1 SGHTS, CDR2 YDEGEE. In nucleotides, the CDR3 is TGTGCCAGCAGCTTTCGATCGGGACAGCAGTATGGCTACACCTTC. Its protein product is CASSFRSGQQYGYTF.

This chain connects TRBV7-3 to TRBJ1-1, with D possibly matching TRBD1 (5 bases). The CDR3 is 13 amino acids. Germline V lookup: CDR1 SGHTA, CDR2 FQGTGA. Trimming cost V 3 bases and J 3 bases, with 8 bases left between them. For the CDR3, the DNA is TGTGCCAGCAGCTTGGGGGGAGACACTGAAGCTTTCTTT. As protein: CASSLGGDTEAFF.

This chain joins TRBV5-1 and TRBJ2-2; D is unresolved. Trimming took off 1 base at V and 0 bases at J, with 7 bases between the two ends. Looked up from germline, CDR1 is SGHRS and CDR2 is YFSETQ. This CDR3 is 15 amino acids long. The CDR3 bases are TGCGCCAGCAGCTTGACAACTACGAACACCGGGGAGCTGTTTTTT. The encoded protein is CASSLTTTNTGELFF.

Comments on this clone: The sample has other DNA sequences that encode this CDR3 too. The rearrangement links TRBV5-4 to TRBJ2-5, with D possibly being TRBD1 (6 bases). The V end lost 0 bases, the J end lost 1 base, and 10 bases lay between the germline ends. CDR3 length: 15 amino acids. CDR1 is SGHNT and CDR2 is YYREEE in the germline V gene (reference sequence). The CDR3 nucleotides are TGTGCCAGCAGCTTGGACCCGGACAGCCAAGAGACCCAGTACTTC. Its protein is CASSLDPDSQETQYF. Variable domain in full (rest from reference TRBV5-4 and TRBJ2-5): ETGVTQSPTHLIKTRGQQVTLRCSSQSGHNTVSWYQQALGQGPQFIFQYYREEENGRGNFPPRFSGLQFPNYSSELNVNALELDDSALYLCASSLDPDSQETQYFGPGTRLLVL.

This sequence joins TRBV7-3 and TRBJ2-2; 12 bases align to TRBD2. The CDR3 has 18 amino acids. J gave up 4 bases and V 5 bases, and 11 bases lay outside the gene matches. CDR1 is SGHTA and CDR2 is FQGTGA in the germline V gene. CDR3 in amino acids: CASSLSSGGAVGTGELFF. CDR3 bases: TGTGCCAGCAGCCTCTCTAGCGGGGGGGCGGTCGGCACCGGGGAGCTGTTTTTT.

This chain joins TRBV6-6 and TRBJ2-2, with a tentative D call TRBD1 (6 bases). Per germline, CDR1 MNHNY and CDR2 SVGAGI (reference sequence). V lost 6 bases to trimming and J lost 7 bases, with 9 bases between them. This CDR3 is 12 amino acids long. CDR3 protein: CASRRGHGELFF. CDR3 in DNA: TGTGCCAGCAGACGGGGACACGGGGAGCTGTTTTTT.

V is TRBV11-2 and J is TRBJ2-5; TRBD2 aligns across 12 bases. V gave up 1 base and J gave up 4 bases; unmatched junction bases: 7. From germline, CDR1 is SGHAT and CDR2 FQNNGV. The CDR3 length is 17 residues. This CDR3 is CASSLGTSGTPSETQYF. CDR3 sequence (DNA): TGTGCCAGCAGCTTAGGGACTAGCGGGACTCCTTCAGAGACCCAGTACTTC. Drawing the rest from reference TRBV11-2 and TRBJ2-5, the complete variable domain is EAGVAQSPRYKIIEKRQSVAFWCNPISGHATLYWYQQILGQGPKLLIQFQNNGVVDDSQLPKDRFSAERLKGVDSTLKIQPAKLEDSAVYLCASSLGTSGTPSETQYFGPGTRLLVL.

This clone came up once. The chain uses TRBV9 and TRBJ2-5, with a possible D match to TRBD2 (6 bases). The CDR3 has 14 residues. Germline V gene sequence: CDR1 SGDLS, CDR2 YYNGEE. V shed 4 bases and J shed 1 base, with 11 bases lying between them. CDR3 in DNA: TGTGCCAGCAGCCTGGATAGCGGCCAAGAGACCCAGTACTTC. This translates into CASSLDSGQETQYF. Supplemented by reference TRBV9 and TRBJ2-5, the full variable domain reads DSGVTQTPKHLITATGQRVTLRCSPRSGDLSVYWYQQSLDQGLQFLIQYYNGEERAKGNILERFSAQQFPDLHSELNLSSLELGDSALYFCASSLDSGQETQYFGPGTRLLVL.

J is TRBJ2-7 and V is TRBV29-1, with D possibly matching TRBD2 (6 bases). The V end lost 7 bases, the J end lost 3 bases, and 10 bases lay between the germline ends. Germline CDR1 is SQVTM and CDR2 is ANQGSEA. The CDR3 totals 11 residues. CDR3: CSGRGNYEQYF. The CDR3 DNA reads as TGCAGCGGCCGGGGGAACTACGAGCAGTACTTC.

The V call is TRBV19, the J call TRBJ2-3; 8 bases align to TRBD2. Germline trimming cut 3 bases from V and 2 bases from J; bases unmatched to any gene: 10. Germline lookup yields CDR1 LNHDA and CDR2 SQIVND (reference sequence). This CDR3 spans 17 amino acids. CDR3 region: CASSMERGTLTTDTQYF. The CDR3 DNA reads as TGTGCCAGTAGTATGGAGCGGGGGACCCTGACCACAGATACGCAGTATTTT.

This sequence joins TRBV7-6 and TRBJ2-1; 10 nucleotides align to TRBD2. This CDR3 spans 17 amino acids. J was trimmed by 1 base and V by 0 bases; bases with no gene match: 3. CDR1 and CDR2 (germline): SGHVS, FNYEAQ. CDR3 sequence: CASSLALAGVSYNEQFF. The CDR3 DNA sequence: TGTGCCAGCAGCTTAGCCCTAGCGGGAGTTTCCTACAATGAGCAGTTCTTC.

The chain joins TRBV6-6 to TRBJ1-3; D remains unclear. The germline V gene encodes CDR1 MNHNY and CDR2 SVGAGI (reference sequence). The CDR3 has 14 amino acids. V lost 8 bases, J lost 3 bases, and 14 bases lay in between. The CDR3 DNA follows: TGTGCCAGCTCCCGCGGAGGGAATGGAAACACCATATATTTT. It specifies CASSRGGNGNTIYF.

The chain has TRBV7-9 and TRBJ2-5; D call uncertain. The CDR3 sequence is 11 residues long. The germline V gene has CDR1 SEHNR and CDR2 FQNEAQ (reference sequence). The V end was cut by 6 bases, the J end by 2 bases, with 4 bases between. CDR3 DNA: TGTGCCAGCAGAGCTCAAGAGACCCAGTACTTC. This sequence encodes CASRAQETQYF. The full variable domain, completed using reference TRBV7-9 and TRBJ2-5, is DTGVSQNPRHKITKRGQNVTFRCDPISEHNRLYWYRQTLGQGPEFLTYFQNEAQLEKSRLLSDRFSAERPKGSFSTLEIQRTEQGDSAMYLCASRAQETQYFGPGTRLLVL.

The rearrangement uses TRBV19 and TRBJ1-4; possibly TRBD1 for D (5 bases). CDR1 and CDR2 (germline): LNHDA, SQIVND (reference sequence). Trimming pared 4 bases from V and 3 bases from J, leaving 12 bases between. This CDR3 has 15 residues. In DNA form, the CDR3 reads TGTGCCAGTAGTAGGAGGCGGGGGGCTAATGAAAAACTGTTTTTT. This codes for CASSRRRGANEKLFF. Full variable domain (rest looked up from reference TRBV19 and TRBJ1-4): DGGITQSPKYLFRKEGQNVTLSCEQNLNHDAMYWYRQDPGQGLRLIYYSQIVNDFQKGDIAEGYSVSREKKESFPLTVTSAQKNPTAFYLCASSRRRGANEKLFFGSGTQLSVL.

This clone was seen just once. V and J are TRBV19 and TRBJ1-5; no clear D gene. Germline values: CDR1 LNHDA, CDR2 SQIVND (reference sequence). The CDR3 totals 16 residues. Trimming left V 2 bases short and J 3 bases short, with 14 bases between. The CDR3 here is CASSILGGITNQPQHF. As DNA, the CDR3 is TGTGCCAGTAGTATACTAGGAGGGATTACCAATCAGCCCCAGCATTTT. Based on the CDR3 plus reference TRBV19 and TRBJ1-5, the full variable domain is DGGITQSPKYLFRKEGQNVTLSCEQNLNHDAMYWYRQDPGQGLRLIYYSQIVNDFQKGDIAEGYSVSREKKESFPLTVTSAQKNPTAFYLCASSILGGITNQPQHFGDGTRLSIL.

This rearrangement joins TRBV2 to TRBJ2-1, with D hard to call. Trimming shortened V by 2 bases and J by 2 bases, and 10 bases separated the two germline ends. This CDR3 is built from 15 residues. Germline-derived CDR1 and CDR2 are SNHLY and FYNNEI. CDR3 DNA sequence: TGTGCCAGCAGTGAACGTAGTCGAACCTACAATGAGCAGTTCTTC. This gives the protein CASSERSRTYNEQFF. Based on the CDR3 plus reference TRBV2 and TRBJ2-1, the full variable domain is EPEVTQTPSHQVTQMGQEVILRCVPISNHLYFYWYRQILGQKVEFLVSFYNNEISEKSEIFDDQFSVERPDGSNFTLKIRSTKLEDSAMYFCASSERSRTYNEQFFGPGTRLTVL.

The chain joins TRBV14 to TRBJ2-3, with 8 positions matching TRBD2. Trimming took 4 bases from V and 2 from J; bases not matched to a gene: 5. This CDR3 contains 15 residues. Germline V gene sequence: CDR1 SGHDN, CDR2 FVKESK. CDR3 sequence reads: CASSLRGGDTDTQYF. The DNA for the CDR3 is TGTGCCAGCAGCCTTCGGGGGGGGGACACAGATACGCAGTATTTT.